The next 16 T cell receptor beta chains were all read from a single sample in a study of OX40 agonist ivuxolimab in advanced cancers. TCRdb keeps only in-frame clones here, not all; method: immunoSEQ multiplex PCR. The sample contains about 41,000 clones, 80% to 90% of which appear only once. The sample here was CD4+ or CD8+ T cells sorted from blood, taken in a trial of the OX40 agonist ivuxolimab. These TCRs come from an adult with an advanced solid tumor such as melanoma, head and neck, liver or kidney cancer.

Comments on this clone: The junction differs from germline at one of its ends, possibly a read error. In DNA, the CDR3 is TGTGCCAGCAGCTTTACGGGACAGGGTCGGGATGCTTTTCTCTTC. Translated: CASSFTGQGRDAFLF. The genes are TRBV5-4 and TRBJ2-7; the match to TRBD1 covers 9 bases. This CDR3 region has 15 residues. CDR1 SGHNT and CDR2 YYREEE come from the germline V gene (reference sequence). Variable domain in full (rest from reference TRBV5-4 and TRBJ2-7): ETGVTQSPTHLIKTRGQQVTLRCSSQSGHNTVSWYQQALGQGPQFIFQYYREEENGRGNFPPRFSGLQFPNYSSELNVNALELDDSALYLCASSFTGQGRDAFLFGPGTRLTVT.

This rearrangement joins TRBV28 to TRBJ2-5; D perhaps matches TRBD1 (7 bases). Germline lookup yields CDR1 MDHEN and CDR2 SYDVKM. CDR3 length: 13 residues. V gave up 7 bases and J gave up 3 bases, with 12 bases separating them. The CDR3 region has the DNA TGTGCCAGCATGCCAGGGGGGAAAGAGACCCAGTACTTC. Encoded protein: CASMPGGKETQYF. Using reference TRBV28 and TRBJ2-5 for the parts outside the CDR3, the full variable domain is DVKVTQSSRYLVKRTGEKVFLECVQDMDHENMFWYRQDPGLGLRLIYFSYDVKMKEKGDIPEGYSVSREKKERFSLILESASTNQTSMYLCASMPGGKETQYFGPGTRLLVL.

This chain uses TRBV4-3 with TRBJ1-1; no clear D gene. The ends were cut back, 0 bases at V and 2 bases at J, with 10 bases in the middle. Germline CDR1 and CDR2: LGHNA and YSLEER. This CDR3 region has 15 residues. The CDR3 DNA reads as TGCGCCAGCAGCCAAGAGTTTGGGCAAAACACTGAAGCTTTCTTT. The encoded protein is CASSQEFGQNTEAFF.

The chain employs TRBV6-1 and TRBJ1-2; no clear D gene. The V end was cut by 8 bases, the J end by 4 bases, with 14 bases between. Germline loops: CDR1 MNHNS, CDR2 SASEGT. The CDR3 extends over 13 amino acids. CDR3 coding DNA: TGTGCCAGCGAATCCTTATCGACCTATGGCTACACCTTC. This encodes CASESLSTYGYTF.

The CDR3 loop is CASSYVEGGRATQYF. The CDR3 coding sequence is TGTGCCAGCAGTTACGTAGAGGGAGGCCGGGCGACCCAGTACTTC. V is TRBV6-6 and J is TRBJ2-5; maybe TRBD2 (6 bases). This CDR3 spans 15 amino acids. The V gene lost 2 bases and the J gene lost 7 bases, with 17 bases spanning the gap. Germline values: CDR1 MNHNY, CDR2 SVGAGI (reference sequence).

The V call is TRBV11-3, the J call TRBJ1-1, with no clear D. The ends were cut back, 5 bases at V and 5 bases at J, with 12 bases in the middle. Germline CDR1 reads SGHNT; CDR2 reads YENEEA. CDR3 length: 13 amino acids. The CDR3 sequence: CASSPGGFTEAFF. In DNA, the CDR3 is TGTGCCAGCAGCCCCGGCGGTTTTACTGAAGCTTTCTTT.

This chain joins TRBV28 and TRBJ1-4; TRBD1 matches 7 bases. V lost 3 bases to trimming and J lost 17 bases; unmatched junction nucleotides: 9. Germline lookup yields CDR1 MDHEN and CDR2 SYDVKM. The CDR3 sequence is 12 residues long. The CDR3 sequence is CASSFEDRPSFF. CDR3 nucleotide sequence: TGTGCCAGCAGTTTCGAGGACAGGCCAAGTTTTTTT.

V and J are TRBV7-2 and TRBJ2-7; D remains ambiguous. In germline, CDR1 is SGHTA, CDR2 FQGNSA. V lost 3 bases and J lost 2, with 2 bases in between. The CDR3 is 11 residues long. The CDR3 DNA reads as TGTGCCAGCAGCTTGACCTACGAGCAGTACTTC. Its translation: CASSLTYEQYF.

The chain combines TRBV27 with TRBJ2-7; the match to TRBD1 covers 8 bases. V shed 2 bases, J shed 5 bases, and the junction held 8 bases outside the gene matches. In germline, CDR1 is MNHEY, CDR2 SMNVEV (reference sequence). This CDR3 is 15 amino acids long. CDR3 protein: CASSLGTGQGNEQYF. The CDR3 nucleotides read TGTGCCAGCAGTTTAGGGACAGGCCAGGGGAACGAGCAGTACTTC.

V and J are TRBV9 and TRBJ2-3; D might be TRBD1 (6 bases). Trimming pared 4 bases from V and 4 bases from J, leaving 22 bases between. From germline, CDR1 is SGDLS and CDR2 YYNGEE. The CDR3 covers 17 residues. The CDR3 protein is CASSPPFLRGKSDTQYF. DNA for the CDR3: TGTGCCAGCAGCCCCCCTTTCTTAAGGGGGAAGTCAGATACGCAGTATTTT.

This rearrangement joins TRBV28 to TRBJ2-7; TRBD2 agrees at 10 bases. CDR3 length: 14 amino acids. Trimming at V came to 6 bases and at J to 7 bases, leaving 9 bases not matched to a gene. Per germline, CDR1 MDHEN and CDR2 SYDVKM. Written as DNA, the CDR3 is TGTGCCAGCAGGATACCGGGACTAGCGAGGGAGCAGTACTTC. Translated, it gives CASRIPGLAREQYF.

This chain's CDR3 is CASSLVGDKTEQYF. CDR3 bases: TGTGCCAGCAGCTTAGTGGGGGACAAAACTGAGCAGTACTTC. V is TRBV11-3 and J is TRBJ2-7, with D possibly being TRBD1 (6 bases). V was trimmed by 1 base and J by 7 bases, leaving 14 bases between them. This CDR3 region has 14 residues. The germline V gene encodes CDR1 SGHNT and CDR2 YENEEA.

This chain uses TRBV28 with TRBJ1-3; D is unclear. V shed 7 bases and J shed 0 bases, with 16 bases lying between them. The CDR3 sequence is 16 residues long. CDR1 and CDR2 (germline): MDHEN, SYDVKM. The CDR3 DNA reads TGTGCCAGCACTTTGCAGGTTAAAGCCTCTGGAAACACCATATATTTT. Protein product: CASTLQVKASGNTIYF.

This rearrangement joins TRBV2 to TRBJ2-1, with no clear D. Looked up from germline, CDR1 is SNHLY and CDR2 is FYNNEI. CDR3 length equals 10 residues. V was pared by 3 bases and J by 7 bases, with 1 base between. The CDR3 bases are TGTGCCAGCAGTGAGAATGAGCAGTTCTTC. Its protein is CASSENEQFF.

The genes are TRBV27 and TRBJ1-1; TRBD1 might be the D (6 bases). V was shortened by 3 bases and J by 3 bases, with 14 bases between the two germline ends. This CDR3 has 15 residues. Germline lookup yields CDR1 MNHEY and CDR2 SMNVEV (reference sequence). CDR3 residues: CASSLRSGVYTEAFF. CDR3 nucleotides: TGTGCCAGCAGTTTGCGCTCAGGGGTTTACACTGAAGCTTTCTTT.

J is TRBJ2-7 and V is TRBV28; 8 bases align to TRBD1. CDR1 is MDHEN, CDR2 SYDVKM, per germline. The trim removed 6 bases at V and 5 bases at J, leaving 9 bases unmatched. This CDR3 is 14 amino acids long. In DNA, the CDR3 is TGTGCCAGCAGAGAAACAGGGGGTGGCCACGAGCAGTACTTC. This sequence encodes CASRETGGGHEQYF.